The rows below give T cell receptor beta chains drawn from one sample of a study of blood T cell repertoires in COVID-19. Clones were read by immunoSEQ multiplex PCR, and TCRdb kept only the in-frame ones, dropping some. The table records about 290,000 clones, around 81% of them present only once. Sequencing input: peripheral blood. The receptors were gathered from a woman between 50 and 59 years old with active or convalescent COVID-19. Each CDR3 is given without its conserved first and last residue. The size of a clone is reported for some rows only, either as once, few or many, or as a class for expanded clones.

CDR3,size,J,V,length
ASRFGNTGELF,.,TRBJ2-2,TRBV19,11
ASSERTGSTYNSPLH,few,TRBJ1-6,TRBV6-1,15
ASSQGSTSAGELF,.,TRBJ2-2,TRBV3-1/TRBV3-2,13
ASSLAAAVTDTQY,.,TRBJ2-3,TRBV18,13
ASRLGTSRAYEQY,.,TRBJ2-7,TRBV2,13
ASSERRATGVYEQY,.,TRBJ2-7,TRBV6-1,14
ASSPLIAVNTGELF,.,TRBJ2-2,TRBV18,14
ASSYGAGVTYEQY,.,TRBJ2-7,TRBV6-2/TRBV6-3,13
ASSLFRLASGEQF,.,TRBJ2-1,TRBV7-2,13
ASSSGEGYGYT,.,TRBJ1-2,TRBV12-3/TRBV12-4,11
ASSGTNYGYT,few,TRBJ1-2,TRBV7-9,10
ASSHTPDTQY,.,TRBJ2-3,TRBV9,10
ASSPRTGGIGEQY,.,TRBJ2-7,TRBV18,13
ASTRLAGGTTDTQY,once,TRBJ2-3,TRBV2,14
ASSELAGVRQF,.,TRBJ2-1,TRBV2,11
ASSVLAGGQGEQY,few,TRBJ2-7,TRBV7-3,13
ATSRDPGGGETQY,.,TRBJ2-5,TRBV15,13
AIRKGGVTEAF,.,TRBJ1-1,TRBV10-3,11
ASRPGTGKNIQY,.,TRBJ2-4,TRBV5-4,12
ASTGSWLAGQQETQY,.,TRBJ2-5,TRBV5-1,15
ASSVATAGAGTGELF,once,TRBJ2-2,TRBV9,15
ASSHLPGGPFNQPQH,.,TRBJ1-5,TRBV14,15
ASSLSPRDTYNEQF,.,TRBJ2-1,TRBV5-1,14
AWRRTGVDGYT,.,TRBJ1-2,TRBV30,11
ATRRVYESYEQY,once,TRBJ2-7,TRBV10-3,12
SVEVTANYGYT,.,TRBJ1-2,TRBV29-1,11
ASSLELAGGETQY,.,TRBJ2-5,TRBV5-1,13
ASSFYSGGYT,.,TRBJ1-2,TRBV7-9,10
ASSVGGTSGYNEQF,.,TRBJ2-1,TRBV5-1,14
ASSDRGEDTEAF,.,TRBJ1-1,TRBV9,12
ASSSGLAGGQETQY,.,TRBJ2-5,TRBV5-8,14
ASSRMTGANTGELF,.,TRBJ2-2,TRBV19,14
ASSGRGYGYT,.,TRBJ1-2,TRBV2,10
ASSKAWTGKNSNQPQH,.,TRBJ1-5,TRBV5-8,16
ASSLVGRVGSPLH,.,TRBJ1-6,TRBV5-1,13